Sequencing of this TCR beta chain was carried out in a study of T cells in Graves' hyperthyroidism and ophthalmopathy. The germline V and J ends were trimmed by 1 base and 7 bases, with 7 bases remaining between them. The CDR3 has 11 amino acids. CDR1 and CDR2 from the germline V gene are GTSNPN and SVGIG (reference sequence). This clonotype has ten or more counts. Patients were excluded because of uncontrolled infection, other autoimmune disease, pregnancy or lactation. On the basis of clinical symptoms, serum thyroxine and TRAb, thyroid ultrasound and orbital computed tomography, diagnoses were made. The PBMCs were sourced from fresh peripheral blood (about 9.7 ml). Amplified TCR beta CDR3 regions came from RNA transcripts. HTBI primers were employed in a first-round RT-PCR of the TCR CDR3. One entry per CDR3 protein, called by TCRdb with MiXCR from the multiplex PCR reads. The table shows some 560,000 distinct CDR3 sequences, with 15% to 19% occurring only once.

This TCR derives from a woman in her thirties with Graves' hyperthyroidism. Input material: blood. The chain carries TRBV30 and TRBJ1-2, with D unresolved. The CDR3 DNA reads as TGTGCCTGGAGTGCCTCGGTTGGCTACACCTTC. Its protein product is CAWSASVGYTF.